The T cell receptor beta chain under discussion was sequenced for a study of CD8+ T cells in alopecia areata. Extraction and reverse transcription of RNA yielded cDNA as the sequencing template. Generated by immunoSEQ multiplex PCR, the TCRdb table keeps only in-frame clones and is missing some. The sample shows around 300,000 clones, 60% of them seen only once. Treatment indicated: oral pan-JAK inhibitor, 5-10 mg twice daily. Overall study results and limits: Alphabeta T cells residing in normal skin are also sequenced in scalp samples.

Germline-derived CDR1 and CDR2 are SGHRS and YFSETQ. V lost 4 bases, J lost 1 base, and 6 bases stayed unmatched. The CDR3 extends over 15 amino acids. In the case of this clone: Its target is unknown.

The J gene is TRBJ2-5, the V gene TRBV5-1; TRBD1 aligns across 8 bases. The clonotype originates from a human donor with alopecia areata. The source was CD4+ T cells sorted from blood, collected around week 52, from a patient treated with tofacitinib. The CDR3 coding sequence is TGCGCCAGCAGCCTGGGACAGGCCCGCCAAGAGACCCAGTACTTC. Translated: CASSLGQARQETQYF.